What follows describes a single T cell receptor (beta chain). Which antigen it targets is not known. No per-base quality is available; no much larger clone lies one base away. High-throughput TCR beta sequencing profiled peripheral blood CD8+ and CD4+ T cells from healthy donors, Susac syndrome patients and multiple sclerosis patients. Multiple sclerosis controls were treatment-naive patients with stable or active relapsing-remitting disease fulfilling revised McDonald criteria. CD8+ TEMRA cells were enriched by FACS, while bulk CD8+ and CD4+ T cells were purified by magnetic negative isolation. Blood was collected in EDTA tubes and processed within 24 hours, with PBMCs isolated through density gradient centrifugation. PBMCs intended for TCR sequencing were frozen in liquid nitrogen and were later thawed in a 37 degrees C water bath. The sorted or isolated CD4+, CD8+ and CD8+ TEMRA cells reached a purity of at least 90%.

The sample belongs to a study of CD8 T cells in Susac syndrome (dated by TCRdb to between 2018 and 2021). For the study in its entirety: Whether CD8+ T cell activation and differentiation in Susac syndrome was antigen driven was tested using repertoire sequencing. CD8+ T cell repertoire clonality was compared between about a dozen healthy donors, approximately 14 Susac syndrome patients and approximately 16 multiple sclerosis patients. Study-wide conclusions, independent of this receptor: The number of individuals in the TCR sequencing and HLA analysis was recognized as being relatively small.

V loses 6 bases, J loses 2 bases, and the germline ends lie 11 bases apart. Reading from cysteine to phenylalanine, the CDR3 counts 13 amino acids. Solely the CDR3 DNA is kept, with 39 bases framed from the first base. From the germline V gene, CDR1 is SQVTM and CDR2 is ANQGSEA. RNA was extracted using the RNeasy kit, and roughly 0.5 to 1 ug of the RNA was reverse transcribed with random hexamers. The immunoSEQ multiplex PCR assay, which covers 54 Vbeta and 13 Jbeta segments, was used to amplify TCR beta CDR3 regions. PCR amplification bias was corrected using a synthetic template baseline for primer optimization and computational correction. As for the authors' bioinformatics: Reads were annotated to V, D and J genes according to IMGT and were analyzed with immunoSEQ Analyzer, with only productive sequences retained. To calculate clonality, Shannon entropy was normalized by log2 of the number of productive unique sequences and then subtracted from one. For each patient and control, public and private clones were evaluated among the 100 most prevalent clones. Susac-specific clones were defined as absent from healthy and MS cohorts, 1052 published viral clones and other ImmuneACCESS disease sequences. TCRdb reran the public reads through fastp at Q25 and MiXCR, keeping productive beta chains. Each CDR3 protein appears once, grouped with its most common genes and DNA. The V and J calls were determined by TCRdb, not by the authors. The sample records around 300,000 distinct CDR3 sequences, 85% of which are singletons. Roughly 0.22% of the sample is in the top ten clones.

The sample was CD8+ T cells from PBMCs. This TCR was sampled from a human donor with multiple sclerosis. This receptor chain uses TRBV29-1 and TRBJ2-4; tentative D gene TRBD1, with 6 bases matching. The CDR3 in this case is CSVDTGPKNIQYF. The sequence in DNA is TGCAGCGTCGATACAGGGCCCAAAAACATTCAGTACTTC. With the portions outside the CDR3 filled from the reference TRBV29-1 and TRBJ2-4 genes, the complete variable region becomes SAVISQKPSRDICQRGTSLTIQCQVDSQVTMMFWYRQQPGQSLTLIATANQGSEATYESGFVIDKFPISRPNLTFSTLTVSNMSPEDSSIYLCSVDTGPKNIQYFGAGTRLSVL.